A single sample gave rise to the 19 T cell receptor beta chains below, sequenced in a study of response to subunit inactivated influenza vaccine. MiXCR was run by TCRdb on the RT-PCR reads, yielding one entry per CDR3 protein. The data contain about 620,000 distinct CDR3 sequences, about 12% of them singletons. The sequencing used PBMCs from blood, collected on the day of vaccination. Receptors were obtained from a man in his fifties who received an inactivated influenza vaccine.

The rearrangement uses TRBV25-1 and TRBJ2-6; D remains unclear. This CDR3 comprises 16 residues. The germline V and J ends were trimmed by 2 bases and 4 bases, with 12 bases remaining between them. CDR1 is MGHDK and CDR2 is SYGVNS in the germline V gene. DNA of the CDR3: TGTGCCAGCAGTGAAAGGGTGGCCGGAGGGGCCAACGTCCTGACTTTC. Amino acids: CASSERVAGGANVLTF. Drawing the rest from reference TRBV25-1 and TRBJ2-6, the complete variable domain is EADIYQTPRYLVIGTGKKITLECSQTMGHDKMYWYQQDPGMELHLIHYSYGVNSTEKGDLSSESTVSRIRTEHFPLTLESARPSHTSQYLCASSERVAGGANVLTFGAGSRLTVL.

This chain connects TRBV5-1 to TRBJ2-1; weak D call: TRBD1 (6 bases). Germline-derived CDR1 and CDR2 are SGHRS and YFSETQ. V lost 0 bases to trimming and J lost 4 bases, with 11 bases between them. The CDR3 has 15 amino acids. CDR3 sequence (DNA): TGCGCCAGCAGCTTGGGGTCAGGGACATACAATGAGCAGTTCTTC. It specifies CASSLGSGTYNEQFF.

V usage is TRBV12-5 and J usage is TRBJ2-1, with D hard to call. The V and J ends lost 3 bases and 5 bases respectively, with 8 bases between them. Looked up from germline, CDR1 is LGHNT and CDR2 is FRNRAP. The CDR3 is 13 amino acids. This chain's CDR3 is CASGLHLNNEQFF. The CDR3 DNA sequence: TGTGCTAGTGGTTTACACCTAAACAATGAGCAGTTCTTC.

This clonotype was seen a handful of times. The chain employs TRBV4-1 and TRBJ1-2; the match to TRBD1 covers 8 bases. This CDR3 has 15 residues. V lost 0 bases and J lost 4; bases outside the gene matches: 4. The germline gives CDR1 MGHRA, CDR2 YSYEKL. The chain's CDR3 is CASSQDTGTGYGYTF. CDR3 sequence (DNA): TGCGCCAGCAGCCAAGATACCGGGACAGGCTATGGCTACACCTTC.

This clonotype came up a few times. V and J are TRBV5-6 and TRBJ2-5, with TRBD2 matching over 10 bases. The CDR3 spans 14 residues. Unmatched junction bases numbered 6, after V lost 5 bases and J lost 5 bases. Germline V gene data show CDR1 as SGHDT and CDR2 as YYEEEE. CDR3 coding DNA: TGTGCCAGCAGGGAGCGGGGGGGCCTTGAGACCCAGTACTTC. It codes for CASRERGGLETQYF.

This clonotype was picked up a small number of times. This CDR3 reads CASSTSLYNEQFF. CDR3 coding DNA: TGTGCCAGCAGCACATCCCTTTACAATGAGCAGTTCTTC. The V call is TRBV7-9, the J call TRBJ2-1; the D is unclear. The CDR3 extends over 13 amino acids. From germline, CDR1 is SEHNR and CDR2 FQNEAQ (reference sequence). V shed 5 bases and J shed 4 bases, with 9 bases lying between them.

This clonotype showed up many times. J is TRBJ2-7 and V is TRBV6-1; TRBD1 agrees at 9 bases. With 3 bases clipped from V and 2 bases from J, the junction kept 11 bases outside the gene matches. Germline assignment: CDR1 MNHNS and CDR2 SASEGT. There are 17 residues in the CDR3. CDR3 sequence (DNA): TGTGCCAGCAGTGACCTGACCGGGACAGGGAATCCCTACGAGCAGTACTTC. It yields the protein CASSDLTGTGNPYEQYF.

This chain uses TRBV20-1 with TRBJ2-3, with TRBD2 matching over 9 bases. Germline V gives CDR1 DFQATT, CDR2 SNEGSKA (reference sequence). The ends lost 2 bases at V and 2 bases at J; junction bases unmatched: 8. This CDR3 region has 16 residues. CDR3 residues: CSARSSLAGFTDTQYF. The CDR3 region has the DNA TGCAGTGCTAGATCCTCACTAGCGGGCTTCACAGATACGCAGTATTTT.

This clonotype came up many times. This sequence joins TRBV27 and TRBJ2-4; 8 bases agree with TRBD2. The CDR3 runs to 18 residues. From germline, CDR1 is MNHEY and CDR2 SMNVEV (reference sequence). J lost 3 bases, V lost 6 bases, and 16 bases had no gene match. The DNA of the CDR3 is TGTGCCAGCAGCCGATCCCGGCGGGGGGCTTTGGACAAAAACATTCAGTACTTC. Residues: CASSRSRRGALDKNIQYF.

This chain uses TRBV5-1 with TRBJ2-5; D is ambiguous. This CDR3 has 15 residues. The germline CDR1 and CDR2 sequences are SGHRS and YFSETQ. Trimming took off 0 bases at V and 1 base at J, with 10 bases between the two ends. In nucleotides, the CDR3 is TGCGCCAGCAGCTTGGCCGTGAACACCCAAGAGACCCAGTACTTC. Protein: CASSLAVNTQETQYF.

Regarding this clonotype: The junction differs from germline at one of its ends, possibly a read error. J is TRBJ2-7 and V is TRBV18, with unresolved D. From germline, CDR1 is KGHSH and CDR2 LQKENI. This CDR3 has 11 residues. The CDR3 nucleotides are TGTACCAGCTCACCTTCCTACGAGCAGTACTTC. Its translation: CTSSPSYEQYF.

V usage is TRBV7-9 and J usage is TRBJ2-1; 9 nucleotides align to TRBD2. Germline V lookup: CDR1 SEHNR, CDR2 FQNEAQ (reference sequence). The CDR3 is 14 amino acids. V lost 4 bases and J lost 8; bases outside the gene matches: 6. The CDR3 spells CASSWGLAGYEQFF. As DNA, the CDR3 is TGTGCCAGCAGCTGGGGGCTAGCGGGATATGAGCAGTTCTTC.

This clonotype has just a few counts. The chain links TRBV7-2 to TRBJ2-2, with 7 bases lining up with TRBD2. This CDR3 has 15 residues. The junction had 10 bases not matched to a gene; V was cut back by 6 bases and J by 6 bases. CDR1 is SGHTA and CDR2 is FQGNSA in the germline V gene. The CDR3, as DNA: TGTGCCAGCAGTGTGACTAGCCTGGGAGCCGGGGAGCTGTTTTTT. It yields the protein CASSVTSLGAGELFF. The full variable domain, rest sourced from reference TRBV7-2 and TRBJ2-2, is GAGVSQSPSNKVTEKGKDVELRCDPISGHTALYWYRQSLGQGLEFLIYFQGNSAPDKSGLPSDRFSAERTGGSVSTLTIQRTQQEDSAVYLCASSVTSLGAGELFFGEGSRLTVL.

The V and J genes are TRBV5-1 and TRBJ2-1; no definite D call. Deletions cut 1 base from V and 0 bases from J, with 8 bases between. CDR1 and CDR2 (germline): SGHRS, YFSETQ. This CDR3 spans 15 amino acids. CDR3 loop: CASSLNGPSYNEQFF. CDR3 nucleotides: TGCGCCAGCAGCTTGAACGGGCCCTCCTACAATGAGCAGTTCTTC.

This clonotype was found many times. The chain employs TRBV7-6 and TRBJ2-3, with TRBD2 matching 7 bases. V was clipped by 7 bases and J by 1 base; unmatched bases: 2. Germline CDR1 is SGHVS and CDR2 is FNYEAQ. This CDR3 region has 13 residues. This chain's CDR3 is CASKRGGTDTQYF. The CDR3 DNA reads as TGTGCCAGCAAACGGGGGGGCACAGATACGCAGTATTTT.

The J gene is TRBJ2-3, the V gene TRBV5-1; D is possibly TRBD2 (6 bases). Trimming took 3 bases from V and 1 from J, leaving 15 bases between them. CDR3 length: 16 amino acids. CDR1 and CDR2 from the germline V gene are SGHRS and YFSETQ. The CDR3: CASSSGERIRTDTQYF. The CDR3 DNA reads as TGCGCCAGCAGCTCGGGGGAGCGGATCCGCACAGATACGCAGTATTTT. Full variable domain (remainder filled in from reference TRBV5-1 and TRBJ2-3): KAGVTQTPRYLIKTRGQQVTLSCSPISGHRSVSWYQQTPGQGLQFLFEYFSETQRNKGNFPGRFSGRQFSNSRSEMNVSTLELGDSALYLCASSSGERIRTDTQYFGPGTRLTVL.

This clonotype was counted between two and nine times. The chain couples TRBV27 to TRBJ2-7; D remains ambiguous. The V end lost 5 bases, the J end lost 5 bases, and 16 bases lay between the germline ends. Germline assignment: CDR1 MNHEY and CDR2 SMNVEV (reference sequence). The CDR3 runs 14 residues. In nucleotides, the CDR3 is TGTGCCAGCAGTGCGTCTCGGGTAGCCCACGAGCAGTACTTC. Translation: CASSASRVAHEQYF.

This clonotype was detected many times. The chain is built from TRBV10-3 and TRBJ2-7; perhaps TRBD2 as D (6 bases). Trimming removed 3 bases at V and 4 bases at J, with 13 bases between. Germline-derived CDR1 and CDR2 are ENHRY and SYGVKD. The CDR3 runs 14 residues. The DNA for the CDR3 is TGTGCCATCAGTGACCGGGACTTTCTTTACGAGCAGTACTTC. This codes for CAISDRDFLYEQYF.

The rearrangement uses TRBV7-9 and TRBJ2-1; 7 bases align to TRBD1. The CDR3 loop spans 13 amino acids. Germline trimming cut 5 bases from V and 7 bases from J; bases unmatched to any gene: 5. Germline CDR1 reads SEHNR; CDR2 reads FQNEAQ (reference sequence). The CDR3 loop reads CASSTGTENEQFF. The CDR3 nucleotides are TGTGCCAGCAGCACCGGGACAGAGAATGAGCAGTTCTTC.